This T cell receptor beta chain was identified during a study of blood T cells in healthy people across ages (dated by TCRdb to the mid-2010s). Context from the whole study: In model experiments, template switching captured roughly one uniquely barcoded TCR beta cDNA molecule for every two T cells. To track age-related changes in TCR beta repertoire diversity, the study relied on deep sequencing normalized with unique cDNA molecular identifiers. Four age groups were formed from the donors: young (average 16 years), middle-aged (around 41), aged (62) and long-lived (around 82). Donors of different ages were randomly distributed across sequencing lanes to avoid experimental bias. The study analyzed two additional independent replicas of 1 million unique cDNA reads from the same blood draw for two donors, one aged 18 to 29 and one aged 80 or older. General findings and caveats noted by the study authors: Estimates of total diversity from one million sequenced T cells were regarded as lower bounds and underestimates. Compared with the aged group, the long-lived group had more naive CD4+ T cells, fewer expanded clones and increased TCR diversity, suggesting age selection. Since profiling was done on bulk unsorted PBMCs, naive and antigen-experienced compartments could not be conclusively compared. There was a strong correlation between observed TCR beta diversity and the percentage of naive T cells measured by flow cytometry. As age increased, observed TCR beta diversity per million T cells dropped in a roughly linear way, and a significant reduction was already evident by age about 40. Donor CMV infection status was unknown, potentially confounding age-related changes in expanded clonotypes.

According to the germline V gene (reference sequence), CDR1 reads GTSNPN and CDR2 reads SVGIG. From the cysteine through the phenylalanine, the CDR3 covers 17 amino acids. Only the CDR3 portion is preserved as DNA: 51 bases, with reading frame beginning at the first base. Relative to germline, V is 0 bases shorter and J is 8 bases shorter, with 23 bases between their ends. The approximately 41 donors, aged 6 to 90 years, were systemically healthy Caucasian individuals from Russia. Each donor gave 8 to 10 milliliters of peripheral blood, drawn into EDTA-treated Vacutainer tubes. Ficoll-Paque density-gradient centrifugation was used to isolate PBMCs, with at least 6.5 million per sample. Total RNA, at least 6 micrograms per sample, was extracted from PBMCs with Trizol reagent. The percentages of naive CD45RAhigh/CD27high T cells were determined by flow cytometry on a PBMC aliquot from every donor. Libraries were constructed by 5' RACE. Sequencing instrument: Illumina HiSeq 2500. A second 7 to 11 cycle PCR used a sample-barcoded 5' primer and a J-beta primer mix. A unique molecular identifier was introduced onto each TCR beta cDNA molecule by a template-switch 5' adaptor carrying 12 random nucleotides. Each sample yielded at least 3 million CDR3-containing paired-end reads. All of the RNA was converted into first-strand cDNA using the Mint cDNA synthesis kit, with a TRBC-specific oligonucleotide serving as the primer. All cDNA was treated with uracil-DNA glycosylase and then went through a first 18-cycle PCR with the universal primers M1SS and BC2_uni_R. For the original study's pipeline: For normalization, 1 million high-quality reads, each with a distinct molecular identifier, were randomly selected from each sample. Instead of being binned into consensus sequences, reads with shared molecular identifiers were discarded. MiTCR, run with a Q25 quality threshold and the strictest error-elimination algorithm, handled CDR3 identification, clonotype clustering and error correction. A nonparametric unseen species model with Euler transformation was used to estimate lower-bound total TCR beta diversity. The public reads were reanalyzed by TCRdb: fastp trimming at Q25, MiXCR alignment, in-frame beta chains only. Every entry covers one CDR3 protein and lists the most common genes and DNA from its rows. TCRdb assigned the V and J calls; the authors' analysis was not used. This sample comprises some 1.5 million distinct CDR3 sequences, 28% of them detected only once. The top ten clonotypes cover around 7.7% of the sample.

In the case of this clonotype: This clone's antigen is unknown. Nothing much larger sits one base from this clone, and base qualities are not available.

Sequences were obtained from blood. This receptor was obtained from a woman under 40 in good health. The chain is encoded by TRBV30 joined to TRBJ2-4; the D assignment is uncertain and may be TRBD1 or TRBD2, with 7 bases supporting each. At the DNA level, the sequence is TGTGCCTGGAGTGTTGGGTCTCGAGGGGGCGGGGGTGACATTCAGTACTTC. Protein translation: CAWSVGSRGGGGDIQYF.